These T cell receptor beta chains were read from a single sample in a study of human T cells and chemical hapten exposure. TCRdb recomputed calls from the RACE reads with MiXCR, one row per CDR3 protein. The sample holds fewer than 200,000 distinct CDR3 sequences, around 20% seen once. The sample in question was whole blood, obtained in connection with sensitization to the hapten diphenylcyclopropenone (DPC). All receptors derive from a woman in her forties or fifties with alopecia areata. Some clones in this sample may be carry-over from other donors' samples. Both conserved end residues are part of each CDR3. Each record gives: clone size, D gene, V gene, J gene, CDR3 protein, CDR3 DNA. A D gene is named only where the DNA matches it firmly. Some rows mark clone size as missing; the rest say once, few, many or name a class of expanded clone.

clone size: .
D gene: .
V gene: TRBV3-1
J gene: TRBJ1-1
CDR3 protein: CASSPWAGTEAFF
CDR3 DNA: TGTGCCAGCAGCCCCTGGGCGGGCACTGAAGCTTTCTTT

clone size: few
D gene: TRBD2
V gene: TRBV20-1
J gene: TRBJ2-5
CDR3 protein: CSASAGGPGQETQYF
CDR3 DNA: TGCAGCGCTTCTGCGGGAGGGCCGGGACAAGAGACCCAGTACTTC

clone size: .
D gene: .
V gene: TRBV15
J gene: TRBJ1-5
CDR3 protein: CVTRPGQHSNQPQHF
CDR3 DNA: TGTGTCACCAGACCGGGACAACATAGCAATCAGCCCCAGCATTTT

clone size: .
D gene: .
V gene: TRBV24-1
J gene: TRBJ2-1
CDR3 protein: CATSADSYNEQFF
CDR3 DNA: TGTGCCACTAGCGCTGACTCCTACAATGAGCAGTTCTTC

clone size: .
D gene: TRBD2
V gene: TRBV20-1
J gene: TRBJ2-7
CDR3 protein: CSARSSLLVGLESYEQYF
CDR3 DNA: TGCAGTGCTAGATCGTCCCTTTTAGTGGGACTAGAATCCTACGAGCAGTACTTC

clone size: few
D gene: TRBD2
V gene: TRBV5-1
J gene: TRBJ2-1
CDR3 protein: CASQGGTSMSNEQFF
CDR3 DNA: TGCGCCAGCCAGGGCGGGACTAGCATGAGTAATGAGCAGTTCTTC

clone size: .
D gene: .
V gene: TRBV9
J gene: TRBJ1-1
CDR3 protein: CASSPPGRGFEAFF
CDR3 DNA: TGTGCCAGCAGCCCTCCAGGCCGGGGTTTTGAAGCTTTCTTT

clone size: .
D gene: TRBD2
V gene: TRBV29-1
J gene: TRBJ2-2
CDR3 protein: CSVGGRGRLAGGHGELFF
CDR3 DNA: TGCAGCGTTGGAGGGAGGGGGCGACTAGCGGGAGGTCACGGGGAGCTGTTTTTT

clone size: many
D gene: .
V gene: TRBV7-9
J gene: TRBJ2-7
CDR3 protein: CASSLVTTDSYEQYF
CDR3 DNA: TGTGCCAGCAGCTTAGTAACGACCGACTCCTACGAGCAGTACTTC

clone size: few
D gene: .
V gene: TRBV7-2
J gene: TRBJ2-3
CDR3 protein: CASSSPPGRDTQYF
CDR3 DNA: TGTGCCAGCAGCTCTCCACCGGGCCGAGATACGCAGTATTTT

clone size: few
D gene: TRBD2
V gene: TRBV10-2
J gene: TRBJ2-1
CDR3 protein: CASRGLTYNEQFF
CDR3 DNA: TGCGCCAGTCGGGGACTAACTTACAATGAGCAGTTCTTC

clone size: .
D gene: .
V gene: TRBV19
J gene: TRBJ2-5
CDR3 protein: CASSIGKYQETQYF
CDR3 DNA: TGTGCCAGTAGTATCGGCAAGTACCAAGAGACCCAGTACTTC

clone size: .
D gene: .
V gene: TRBV12-3/TRBV12-4
J gene: TRBJ1-4
CDR3 protein: CASSFRGLGEKLFF
CDR3 DNA: TGTGCCAGCAGTTTTAGGGGGTTGGGTGAAAAACTGTTTTTT

clone size: .
D gene: TRBD2
V gene: TRBV7-2
J gene: TRBJ2-4
CDR3 protein: CASSGIGSGRGDIQYF
CDR3 DNA: TGTGCCAGCAGTGGAATCGGGAGCGGGAGGGGGGACATTCAGTACTTC

clone size: .
D gene: .
V gene: TRBV20-1
J gene: TRBJ1-2
CDR3 protein: CSARSGLYGYTF
CDR3 DNA: TGCAGTGCTAGATCGGGGCTCTATGGCTACACCTTC

clone size: .
D gene: .
V gene: TRBV6-5
J gene: TRBJ1-1
CDR3 protein: CASSNPQGMGTEAFF
CDR3 DNA: TGTGCCAGCAGCAACCCACAGGGTATGGGGACTGAAGCTTTCTTT

clone size: once
D gene: TRBD1
V gene: TRBV10-3
J gene: TRBJ1-6
CDR3 protein: CAISGDSSSSYNSPLHF
CDR3 DNA: TGTGCCATCAGTGGGGACAGCTCAAGCTCCTATAATTCACCCCTCCACTTT

clone size: .
D gene: TRBD2
V gene: TRBV10-1
J gene: TRBJ2-3
CDR3 protein: CASSDPIAGVGTDTQYF
CDR3 DNA: TGCGCCAGCAGTGATCCGATAGCGGGAGTAGGCACAGATACGCAGTATTTT